The 24 T cell receptor beta chains reported below all come from one sample, sequenced in a study of cytomegalovirus exposure and HLA in healthy donors. PCR amplification relied on 60 Vbeta primers (plus 13 Jbeta primers). The method was immunoSEQ multiplex PCR; TCRdb's version includes in-frame clones alone and lacks a portion of them. In the table there are more than 150,000 clones, roughly 79% of which are singletons. The source material was PBMCs. These receptors were collected from a woman aged 40 to 50 in good health and CMV-seropositive.

The rearrangement uses TRBV5-1 and TRBJ1-1; weak D call: TRBD1 (6 bases). Trimming shortened V by 0 bases and J by 4 bases, and 7 bases separated the two germline ends. Germline loops: CDR1 SGHRS, CDR2 YFSETQ. The length of the CDR3 is 13 residues. CDR3 in amino acids: CASSLAGATEAFF. CDR3 nucleotide sequence: TGCGCCAGCAGCTTGGCAGGGGCCACTGAAGCTTTCTTT.

Regarding this clone: The junction does not match germline at one end; this may be a read error. V gene TRBV7-7 combines with J gene TRBJ2-2; tentatively, D is TRBD2 (5 bases). Germline V CDR1 and CDR2: SSHAT, FNYEAQ (reference sequence). The CDR3 spans 14 residues. The CDR3 DNA sequence: TGTGCTAGCAGCCTGGGGAGGAACACCGGGGAGCTGTTTTTT. Amino acid sequence: CASSLGRNTGELFF. The variable domain in full, with the rest retrieved from reference TRBV7-7 and TRBJ2-2, is GAGVSQSPRYKVTKRGQDVTLRCDPISSHATLYWYQQALGQGPEFLTYFNYEAQPDKSGLPSDRFSAERPEGSISTLTIQRTEQRDSAMYRCASSLGRNTGELFFGEGSRLTVL.

CDR3 sequence reads: CASSIFKGQGLGKLFF. The CDR3 DNA reads as TGTGCCAGTAGTATCTTCAAGGGACAGGGCCTTGGAAAACTGTTTTTT. This chain connects TRBV19 to TRBJ1-4; 9 nucleotides agree with TRBD1. The length of the CDR3 is 16 residues. Trimming cost V 3 bases and J 10 bases; bases outside gene matches: 12. CDR1 and CDR2 (germline): LNHDA, SQIVND (reference sequence).

This clone has only a few counts. This chain joins TRBV7-9 and TRBJ1-1; D is possibly TRBD1 (5 bases). The length of the CDR3 is 16 residues. V lost 5 bases and J 4 bases, leaving 20 bases between the germline ends. The germline gives CDR1 SEHNR, CDR2 FQNEAQ (reference sequence). The CDR3 is CASSPDQGLWSTEAFF. The DNA of the CDR3 is TGTGCCAGCAGCCCGGATCAGGGCTTATGGAGCACTGAAGCTTTCTTT.

The gene calls are TRBV19 and TRBJ1-1; 7 bases map to TRBD1. The CDR3 covers 17 residues. Germline loops: CDR1 LNHDA, CDR2 SQIVND (reference sequence). V was pared by 7 bases and J by 2 bases, with 16 bases of the junction left unmatched. CDR3 sequence (DNA): TGTGCCAGTATTAACGTCCGAGGGGACAGCGTTAACACTGAAGCTTTCTTT. Amino acids: CASINVRGDSVNTEAFF.

J is TRBJ1-1 and V is TRBV29-1, with D perhaps matching TRBD1 (5 bases). CDR1 and CDR2 from the germline V gene are SQVTM and ANQGSEA. The CDR3 has 13 residues. CDR3 residues: CSVKRGLNTEAFF. The DNA for the CDR3 is TGCAGTGTCAAAAGGGGATTGAACACTGAAGCTTTCTTT. Full variable domain (missing parts from reference TRBV29-1 and TRBJ1-1): SAVISQKPSRDICQRGTSLTIQCQVDSQVTMMFWYRQQPGQSLTLIATANQGSEATYESGFVIDKFPISRPNLTFSTLTVSNMSPEDSSIYLCSVKRGLNTEAFFGQGTRLTVV.

This clone was picked up a small number of times. The genes are TRBV5-4 and TRBJ1-2; D is uncertain. The V end lost 6 bases, the J end lost 5 bases, and 11 bases lay between the germline ends. The CDR3 consists of 12 residues. Germline V CDR1 and CDR2: SGHNT, YYREEE (reference sequence). CDR3 nucleotide sequence: TGTGCCAGCAAAGGAGACGGGTATGGCTACACCTTC. Its protein product is CASKGDGYGYTF. Looking up the rest from reference TRBV5-4 and TRBJ1-2 gives the full variable domain: ETGVTQSPTHLIKTRGQQVTLRCSSQSGHNTVSWYQQALGQGPQFIFQYYREEENGRGNFPPRFSGLQFPNYSSELNVNALELDDSALYLCASKGDGYGYTFGSGTRLTVV.

The rearrangement joins TRBV30 to TRBJ1-4; 9 bases are a match to TRBD1. The germline V gene encodes CDR1 GTSNPN and CDR2 SVGIG (reference sequence). CDR3 length: 13 amino acids. V was clipped by 3 bases and J by 9 bases; unmatched bases: 5. The DNA of the CDR3 is TGTGCCTGGAGCCTACAGGGGGCCAAAAAACTGTTTTTT. Translating it yields CAWSLQGAKKLFF.

The V call is TRBV6-6, the J call TRBJ2-3, with D possibly being TRBD2 (7 bases). Germline V gene data show CDR1 as MNHNY and CDR2 as SVGAGI (reference sequence). CDR3 length equals 15 residues. Trimming shortened V by 4 bases and J by 5 bases, and 16 bases separated the two germline ends. The CDR3 sequence: CASSSEGGQVDTQYF. The CDR3 DNA follows: TGTGCCAGCAGTTCTGAGGGGGGGCAGGTAGATACGCAGTATTTT.

This chain connects TRBV11-2 to TRBJ1-2, with D possibly TRBD1 on 5 matching bases. V was clipped by 5 bases and J by 2 bases, with 12 bases between them. The germline V gene encodes CDR1 SGHAT and CDR2 FQNNGV. The CDR3 sequence is 14 residues long. CDR3 DNA: TGTGCCAGCAGCCCCGGGGGTAAGAACTATGGCTACACCTTC. Protein product: CASSPGGKNYGYTF. Supplemented by reference TRBV11-2 and TRBJ1-2, the full variable domain reads EAGVAQSPRYKIIEKRQSVAFWCNPISGHATLYWYQQILGQGPKLLIQFQNNGVVDDSQLPKDRFSAERLKGVDSTLKIQPAKLEDSAVYLCASSPGGKNYGYTFGSGTRLTVV.

Worth noting for this clone: Other DNA sequences within the sample encode an identical CDR3. The genes are TRBV2 and TRBJ2-2; D not resolved. V was clipped by 4 bases and J by 2 bases, with 14 bases between them. The germline gives CDR1 SNHLY, CDR2 FYNNEI. CDR3 length: 16 amino acids. The CDR3: CASSAPLDFNTGELFF. In nucleotides, the CDR3 is TGTGCCAGCAGTGCCCCCCTAGACTTTAACACCGGGGAGCTGTTTTTT.

The chain uses TRBV7-9 and TRBJ1-4, with D tentatively TRBD1 (6 bases). The CDR3 is made up of 14 amino acids. Germline CDR1 and CDR2: SEHNR and FQNEAQ (reference sequence). V lost 5 bases and J 4 bases, leaving 11 bases between the germline ends. CDR3 sequence (DNA): TGTGCCAGCAGCCCCGGACAGATTAATGAAAAACTGTTTTTT. It translates to CASSPGQINEKLFF.

V gene TRBV4-2 combines with J gene TRBJ2-2; 9 bases agree with TRBD2. The V gene end was trimmed by 0 bases and the J gene end by 0 bases; junction bases not matched to a gene: 8. The CDR3 is 19 amino acids. CDR1 and CDR2 (germline): LGHNA, YNFKEQ. The CDR3: CASSQELAGAIANTGELFF. In DNA form, the CDR3 reads TGTGCCAGCAGCCAAGAATTAGCGGGGGCGATCGCGAACACCGGGGAGCTGTTTTTT.

This clone has more than one count but fewer than ten. DNA of the CDR3: TGTGCCAGTACCCGTGGGACTTCCCAGAGCACCGGGGAGCTGTTTTTT. Translating it yields CASTRGTSQSTGELFF. This rearrangement joins TRBV19 to TRBJ2-2, with a tentative D call TRBD2 (6 bases). Germline V gene sequence: CDR1 LNHDA, CDR2 SQIVND (reference sequence). This CDR3 region has 16 residues. Deletions cut 7 bases from V and 4 bases from J, with 19 bases between.

The chain links TRBV5-1 to TRBJ1-5; D call uncertain. The CDR3 loop spans 13 amino acids. CDR1 SGHRS and CDR2 YFSETQ come from the germline V gene. Trimming stripped 4 bases from V and 6 bases from J, with 11 bases between. DNA of the CDR3: TGCGCCAGCAGCCGAGGCGGAGTTCAGCCCCAGCATTTT. Translated: CASSRGGVQPQHF. The full variable domain, in which reference TRBV5-1 and TRBJ1-5 provide the parts outside the CDR3, is KAGVTQTPRYLIKTRGQQVTLSCSPISGHRSVSWYQQTPGQGLQFLFEYFSETQRNKGNFPGRFSGRQFSNSRSEMNVSTLELGDSALYLCASSRGGVQPQHFGDGTRLSIL.

This clone was seen only a few times. J is TRBJ1-2 and V is TRBV6-6; 10 positions match TRBD1. The CDR3 length is 14 residues. Germline CDR1 MNHNY, CDR2 SVGAGI (reference sequence). The V and J ends lost 7 bases and 8 bases, in that order; junction bases with no gene match: 10. The CDR3 sequence: CASTSSGTGDGYTF. The DNA for the CDR3 is TGTGCCAGCACCTCTTCTGGGACAGGGGACGGCTACACCTTC.

This CDR3 is CATRPGGSYNEQFF. CDR3 nucleotides: TGTGCCACAAGGCCAGGGGGCTCCTACAATGAGCAGTTCTTC. The chain carries TRBV28 and TRBJ2-1, with 7 bases identical to TRBD1. Germline V CDR1 and CDR2: MDHEN, SYDVKM. V dropped 10 bases and J dropped 0; count of bases not matched to a gene: 6. This CDR3 has 14 amino acids. Full variable domain (outside the CDR3, taken from reference TRBV28 and TRBJ2-1): DVKVTQSSRYLVKRTGEKVFLECVQDMDHENMFWYRQDPGLGLRLIYFSYDVKMKEKGDIPEGYSVSREKKERFSLILESASTNQTSMYLCATRPGGSYNEQFFGPGTRLTVL.

The rearrangement uses TRBV6-1 and TRBJ2-2; possibly TRBD2 for D (6 bases). From germline, CDR1 is MNHNS and CDR2 SASEGT. The CDR3 spans 17 residues. V was trimmed by 2 bases and J by 2 bases, leaving 15 bases between them. Here the CDR3 reads CASSERRAGENTGELFF. For the CDR3, the DNA is TGTGCCAGCAGTGAAAGGAGGGCGGGTGAAAACACCGGGGAGCTGTTTTTT.

The V gene is TRBV7-2, the J gene TRBJ1-4, with 9 bases lining up with TRBD1. Germline assignment: CDR1 SGHTA and CDR2 FQGNSA. Trimming took 5 bases from V and 4 from J; bases not matched to a gene: 8. The CDR3 covers 16 residues. The CDR3 spells CASSPLQGAGNEKLFF. In DNA, the CDR3 is TGTGCCAGCAGCCCGTTACAGGGGGCCGGTAATGAAAAACTGTTTTTT.

V is TRBV28 and J is TRBJ2-7; 7 nucleotides line up with TRBD2. From germline, CDR1 is MDHEN and CDR2 SYDVKM. There are 15 residues in the CDR3. V lost 6 bases and J lost 9; bases outside the gene matches: 17. CDR3 amino acids: CASSPAGPNLNGQYF. CDR3 in DNA: TGTGCCAGCAGCCCAGCGGGACCGAATTTAAACGGGCAGTACTTC.

The V call is TRBV11-2, the J call TRBJ1-2; D unresolved. This CDR3 contains 11 residues. Deletions cut 1 base from V and 8 bases from J, with 5 bases between. The germline V gene encodes CDR1 SGHAT and CDR2 FQNNGV. The CDR3 region is CASSLVRGYTF. CDR3 bases: TGTGCCAGCAGCTTAGTTAGAGGCTACACCTTC.

CDR3 DNA sequence: TGTGCCAGCAGCCCAAGACTAGCGGGGGGCAGGGATGAGCAGTTCTTC. It is translated as CASSPRLAGGRDEQFF. The genes are TRBV9 and TRBJ2-1, with 13 positions matching TRBD2. Germline loops: CDR1 SGDLS, CDR2 YYNGEE. V trimming: 4 bases; J trimming: 8 bases; junction bases outside the gene matches: 9. This CDR3 has 16 residues.

The DNA for the CDR3 is TGTGCCAGCTCACAGTATCCGGGACAGGGGCGCGTGTACTATGGCTACACCTTC. Protein: CASSQYPGQGRVYYGYTF. V gene TRBV18 combines with J gene TRBJ1-2, with 10 bases identical to TRBD1. Germline V gives CDR1 KGHSH, CDR2 LQKENI. Unmatched junction bases numbered 14, after V lost 4 bases and J lost 3 bases. The CDR3 loop spans 18 amino acids.

This chain connects TRBV2 to TRBJ1-4, with 10 bases that match TRBD1. In germline, CDR1 is SNHLY, CDR2 FYNNEI. The J segment lost 5 bases and the V segment lost 6 bases, leaving 6 bases of the junction unmatched. The CDR3 is 15 amino acids. The CDR3 coding sequence is TGTGCCAGCAGAGGTCCGGGACAGGGGAATGAAAAACTGTTTTTT. Protein: CASRGPGQGNEKLFF. Full variable domain (rest looked up from reference TRBV2 and TRBJ1-4): EPEVTQTPSHQVTQMGQEVILRCVPISNHLYFYWYRQILGQKVEFLVSFYNNEISEKSEIFDDQFSVERPDGSNFTLKIRSTKLEDSAMYFCASRGPGQGNEKLFFGSGTQLSVL.